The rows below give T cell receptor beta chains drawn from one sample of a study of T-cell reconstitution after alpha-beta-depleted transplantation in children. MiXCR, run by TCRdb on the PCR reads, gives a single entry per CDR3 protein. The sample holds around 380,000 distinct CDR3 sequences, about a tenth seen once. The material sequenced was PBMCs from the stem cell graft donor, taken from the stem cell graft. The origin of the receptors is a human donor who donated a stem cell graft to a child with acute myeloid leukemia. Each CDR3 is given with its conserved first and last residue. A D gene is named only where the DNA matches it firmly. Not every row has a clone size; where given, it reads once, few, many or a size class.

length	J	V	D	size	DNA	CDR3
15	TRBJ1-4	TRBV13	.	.	TGTGCCAGCAGCTTAGATCGGGGGCCGGATGAAAAACTGTTTTTT	CASSLDRGPDEKLFF
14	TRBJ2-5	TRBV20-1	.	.	TGCAGTATGATCCACCGGGACTACCAAGAGACCCAGTACTTC	CSMIHRDYQETQYF
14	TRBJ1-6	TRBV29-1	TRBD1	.	TGCAGCGTGAAACTGACAGGGGCGAGTTCACCCCTCCACTTT	CSVKLTGASSPLHF
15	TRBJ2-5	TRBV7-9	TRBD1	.	TGTGCCAGCAGCCCGGACAGGGGGTACCAAGAGACCCAGTACTTC	CASSPDRGYQETQYF
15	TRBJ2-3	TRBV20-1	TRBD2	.	TGCAGTGCGCCGAGAAGCGGGAGTATCGCAGATACGCAGTATTTT	CSAPRSGSIADTQYF
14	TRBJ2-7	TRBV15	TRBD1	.	TGTGCCACCAGCAGACCGGGACAGTATTACGAGCAGTACTTC	CATSRPGQYYEQYF
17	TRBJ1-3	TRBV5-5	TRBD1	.	TGTGCCAGCAGCCTGGGACAGGCACGATCCTCTGGAAACACCATATATTTT	CASSLGQARSSGNTIYF
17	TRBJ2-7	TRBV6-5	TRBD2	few	TGTGCCAGCAGTTATCAGGCCATGAGCGGGAGAAGCTACGAGCAGTACTTC	CASSYQAMSGRSYEQYF
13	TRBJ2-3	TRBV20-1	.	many	TGCAGTGCTAGGGTCGACAGCACAGATACGCAGTATTTT	CSARVDSTDTQYF
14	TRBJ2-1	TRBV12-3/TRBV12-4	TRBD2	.	TGTGCCATCTGGGTGGCGGGAGGTTACAATGAGCAGTTCTTC	CAIWVAGGYNEQFF